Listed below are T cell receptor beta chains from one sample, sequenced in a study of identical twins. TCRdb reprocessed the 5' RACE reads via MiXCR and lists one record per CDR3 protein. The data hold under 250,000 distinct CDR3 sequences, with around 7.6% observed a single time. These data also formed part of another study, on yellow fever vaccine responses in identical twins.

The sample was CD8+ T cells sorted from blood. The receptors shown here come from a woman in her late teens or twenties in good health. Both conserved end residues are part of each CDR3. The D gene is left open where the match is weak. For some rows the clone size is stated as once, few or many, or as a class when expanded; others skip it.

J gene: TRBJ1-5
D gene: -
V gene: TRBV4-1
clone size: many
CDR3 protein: CASSQDPGQPQHF
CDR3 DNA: TGCGCCAGCAGCCAAGATCCAGGGCAGCCCCAGCATTTT

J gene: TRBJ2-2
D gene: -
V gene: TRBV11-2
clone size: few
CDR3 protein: CASSSDWGTGELFF
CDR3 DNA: TGTGCCAGCAGCTCGGACTGGGGCACCGGGGAGCTGTTTTTT

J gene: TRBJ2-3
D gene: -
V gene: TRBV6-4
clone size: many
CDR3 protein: CASSESGVTDTQYF
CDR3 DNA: TGTGCCAGCAGTGAGTCCGGGGTGACAGATACGCAGTATTTT

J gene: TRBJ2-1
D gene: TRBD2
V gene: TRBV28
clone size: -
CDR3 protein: CASSSRFRDSGGDLNEQFF
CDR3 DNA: TGTGCCAGCAGTTCAAGATTTAGGGATAGCGGGGGGGACCTGAATGAGCAGTTCTTC

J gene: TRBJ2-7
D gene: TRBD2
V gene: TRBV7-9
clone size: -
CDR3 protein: CASSLEPLGLAGDEQYF
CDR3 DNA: TGTGCCAGCAGCTTAGAACCCCTTGGACTAGCGGGAGATGAGCAGTACTTC

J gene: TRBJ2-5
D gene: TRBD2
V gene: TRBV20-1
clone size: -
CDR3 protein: CSALQPGLAQETQYF
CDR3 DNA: TGCAGTGCTCTTCAACCGGGACTAGCGCAAGAGACCCAGTACTTC

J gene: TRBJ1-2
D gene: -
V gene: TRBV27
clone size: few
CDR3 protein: CASSFHRADGYTF
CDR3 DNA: TGTGCCAGCAGTTTCCACAGGGCCGATGGCTACACCTTC

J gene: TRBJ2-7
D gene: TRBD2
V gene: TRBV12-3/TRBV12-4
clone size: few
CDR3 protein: CASSLGLAGVEQYF
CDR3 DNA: TGTGCCAGCAGTTTAGGACTAGCGGGAGTTGAGCAGTACTTC

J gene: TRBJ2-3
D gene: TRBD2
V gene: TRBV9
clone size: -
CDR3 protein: CASSPRLAGGADTQYF
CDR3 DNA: TGTGCCAGCAGCCCCAGACTAGCGGGAGGGGCAGATACGCAGTATTTT

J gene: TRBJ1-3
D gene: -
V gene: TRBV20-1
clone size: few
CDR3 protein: CSARALGGNTIYF
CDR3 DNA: TGCAGTGCTAGAGCGCTCGGTGGAAACACCATATATTTT

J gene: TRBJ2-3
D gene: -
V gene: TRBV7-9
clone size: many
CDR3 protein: CASSLGTPTDTQYF
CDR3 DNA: TGTGCCAGCAGCTTAGGGACTCCAACCGATACGCAGTATTTT

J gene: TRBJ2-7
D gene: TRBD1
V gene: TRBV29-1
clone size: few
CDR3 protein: CSVEADRAYEQYF
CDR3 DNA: TGCAGCGTTGAAGCGGACAGGGCCTACGAGCAGTACTTC

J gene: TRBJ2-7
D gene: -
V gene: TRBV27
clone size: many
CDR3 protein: CASSSLFGTGYEQYF
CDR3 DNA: TGTGCCAGCAGTTCCCTTTTCGGGACTGGGTACGAGCAGTACTTC

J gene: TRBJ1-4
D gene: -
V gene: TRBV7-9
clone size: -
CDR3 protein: CASSLDIRVNEKLFF
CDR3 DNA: TGTGCCAGCAGCTTAGATATCAGGGTTAATGAAAAACTGTTTTTT

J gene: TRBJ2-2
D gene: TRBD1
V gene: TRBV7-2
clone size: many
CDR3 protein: CASSSGQGSNTGELFF
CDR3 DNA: TGTGCCAGCAGCTCGGGACAGGGGTCGAACACCGGGGAGCTGTTTTTT

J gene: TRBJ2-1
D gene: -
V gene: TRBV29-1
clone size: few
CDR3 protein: CSVEGGIEQFF
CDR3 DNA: TGCAGCGTTGAAGGAGGGATTGAGCAGTTCTTC

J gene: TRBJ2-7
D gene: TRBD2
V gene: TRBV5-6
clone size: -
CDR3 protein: CASSSGLGSYEQYF
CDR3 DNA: TGTGCCAGCAGCTCGGGACTAGGAAGCTACGAGCAGTACTTC

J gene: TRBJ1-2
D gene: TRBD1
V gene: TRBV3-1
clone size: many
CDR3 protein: CASSQGSDRHYGYTF
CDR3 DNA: TGTGCCAGCAGCCAAGGATCGGACAGGCACTATGGCTACACCTTC

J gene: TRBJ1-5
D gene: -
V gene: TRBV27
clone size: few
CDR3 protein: CASSLGPGVGQPQHF
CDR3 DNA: TGTGCCAGCAGCCTCGGTCCGGGGGTGGGTCAGCCCCAGCATTTT

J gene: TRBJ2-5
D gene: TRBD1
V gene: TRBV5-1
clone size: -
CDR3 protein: CASSHDTGVETQYF
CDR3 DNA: TGCGCCAGCAGCCACGATACAGGGGTGGAGACCCAGTACTTC

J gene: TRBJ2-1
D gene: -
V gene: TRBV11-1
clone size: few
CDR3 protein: CASSEGYGQLVSSYNEQFF
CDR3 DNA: TGTGCCAGCAGCGAAGGATATGGACAGCTTGTGAGCTCCTACAATGAGCAGTTCTTC

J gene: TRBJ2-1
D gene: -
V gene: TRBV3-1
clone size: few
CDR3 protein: CASSRTSGGPQGALNEQFF
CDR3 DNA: TGTGCCAGCAGCCGGACGTCGGGGGGGCCCCAGGGGGCTCTCAATGAGCAGTTCTTC

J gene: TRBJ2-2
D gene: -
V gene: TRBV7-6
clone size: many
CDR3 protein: CASSLSPMVGEDTGELFF
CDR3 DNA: TGTGCCAGCAGCCTCTCTCCCATGGTTGGGGAGGACACCGGGGAGCTGTTTTTT

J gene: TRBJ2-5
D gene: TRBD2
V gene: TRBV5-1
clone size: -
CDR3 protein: CASSPGGQQETQYF
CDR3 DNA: TGCGCCAGCAGTCCGGGAGGGCAACAAGAGACCCAGTACTTC

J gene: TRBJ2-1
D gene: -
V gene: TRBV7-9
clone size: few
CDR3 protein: CASSSMDGGVSYNEQFF
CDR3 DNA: TGTGCCAGCAGCTCCATGGACGGCGGAGTTTCCTACAATGAGCAGTTCTTC

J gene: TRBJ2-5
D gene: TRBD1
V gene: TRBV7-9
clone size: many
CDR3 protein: CASSTDWDSEETQYF
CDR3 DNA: TGTGCCAGCAGTACGGACTGGGACAGCGAAGAGACCCAGTACTTC

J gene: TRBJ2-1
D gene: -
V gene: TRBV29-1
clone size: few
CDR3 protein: CSVVAASHNEQFF
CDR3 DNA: TGCAGCGTTGTCGCAGCAAGCCACAATGAGCAGTTCTTC

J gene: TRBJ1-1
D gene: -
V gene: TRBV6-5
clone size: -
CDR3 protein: CASSYSGLLNTEAFF
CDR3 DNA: TGTGCCAGCAGTTACTCCGGACTCTTGAACACTGAAGCTTTCTTT

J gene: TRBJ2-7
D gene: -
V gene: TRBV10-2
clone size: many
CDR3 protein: CASMGGYEQYF
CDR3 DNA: TGCGCCAGCATGGGAGGCTACGAGCAGTACTTC

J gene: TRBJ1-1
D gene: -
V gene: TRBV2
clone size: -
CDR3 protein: CASQQLNTEAFF
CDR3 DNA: TGTGCCAGCCAGCAGTTGAACACTGAAGCTTTCTTT

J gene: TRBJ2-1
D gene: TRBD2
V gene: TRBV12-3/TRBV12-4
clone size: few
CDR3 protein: CASNSGGGIHEQFF
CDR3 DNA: TGTGCCAGCAATTCCGGGGGAGGGATCCATGAGCAGTTCTTC

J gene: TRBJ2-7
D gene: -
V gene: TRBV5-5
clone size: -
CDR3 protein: CASSLEGQAYEQYF
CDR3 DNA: TGTGCCAGCAGCTTGGAGGGACAAGCCTACGAGCAGTACTTC

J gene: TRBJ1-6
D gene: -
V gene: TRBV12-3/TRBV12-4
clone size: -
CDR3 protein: CASSLRLKDSPLHF
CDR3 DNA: TGTGCCAGCAGTTTGAGGTTAAAGGACTCACCCCTCCACTTT

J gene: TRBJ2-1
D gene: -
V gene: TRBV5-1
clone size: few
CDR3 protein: CASSWTENEQFF
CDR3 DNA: TGCGCCAGCAGCTGGACGGAAAATGAGCAGTTCTTC

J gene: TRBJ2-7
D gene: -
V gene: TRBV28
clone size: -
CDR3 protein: CASSAPVTVKDEQYF
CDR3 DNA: TGTGCCAGCAGTGCACCCGTGACAGTCAAGGACGAGCAGTACTTC

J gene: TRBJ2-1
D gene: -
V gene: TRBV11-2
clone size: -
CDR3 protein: CASSPEGGYEQFF
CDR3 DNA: TGTGCCAGCAGCCCTGAGGGGGGATATGAGCAGTTCTTC

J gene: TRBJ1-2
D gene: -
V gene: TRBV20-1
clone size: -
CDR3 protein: CSARDAGTASYGYTF
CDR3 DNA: TGCAGTGCTAGAGATGCAGGAACTGCCTCCTATGGCTACACCTTC

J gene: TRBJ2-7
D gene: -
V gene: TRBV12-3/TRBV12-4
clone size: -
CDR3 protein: CASSFGLGTSEQYF
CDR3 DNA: TGTGCCAGCAGTTTCGGGCTGGGGACCAGCGAGCAGTACTTC

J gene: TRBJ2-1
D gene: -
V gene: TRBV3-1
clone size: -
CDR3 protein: CASSQGSVEVNEQFF
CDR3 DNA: TGTGCCAGCAGCCAAGGGTCAGTCGAGGTCAATGAGCAGTTCTTC